This T cell receptor beta chain was recovered during a study of PD-L1 blockade in urothelial cancer. Study context: Patients had been given 0 to 3 earlier chemotherapy regimens. Blood-derived samples held a median roughly 150,000 T cells.

TCRdb's copy holds only in-frame clones and misses some; the assay was immunoSEQ multiplex PCR. Of around 100,000 clones in the sample, roughly 84% were seen once. This sample's time point: pretreatment peripheral blood. Each patient contributed between 1 and 8 total time points of blood mononuclear cells, pretreatment and during treatment. CDR3 length equals 14 residues. Germline V CDR1 and CDR2: LNHDA, SQIVND (reference sequence). J lost 4 bases, V lost 7 bases, and 10 bases had no gene match. The receptor comes from a man aged 55 to 70 with urothelial cancer. The rearrangement links TRBV19 to TRBJ2-7; 7 nucleotides match TRBD1. Material: PBMCs, obtained around atezolizumab (anti-PD-L1) treatment. This chain's CDR3 is CASTGWGRGYEQYF. CDR3 bases: TGTGCCAGTACCGGATGGGGCAGGGGGTACGAGCAGTACTTC.